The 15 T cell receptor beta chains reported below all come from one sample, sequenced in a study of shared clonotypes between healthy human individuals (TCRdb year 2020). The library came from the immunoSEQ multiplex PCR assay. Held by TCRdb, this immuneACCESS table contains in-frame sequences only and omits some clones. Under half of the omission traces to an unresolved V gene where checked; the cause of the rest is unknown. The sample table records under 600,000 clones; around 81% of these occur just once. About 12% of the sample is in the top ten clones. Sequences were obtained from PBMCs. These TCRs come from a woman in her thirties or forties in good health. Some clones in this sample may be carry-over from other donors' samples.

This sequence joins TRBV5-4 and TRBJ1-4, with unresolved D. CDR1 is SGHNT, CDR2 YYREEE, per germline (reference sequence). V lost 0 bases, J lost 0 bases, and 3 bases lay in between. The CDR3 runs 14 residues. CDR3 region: CASSLGTTNEKLFF. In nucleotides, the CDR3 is TGTGCCAGCAGCTTGGGAACAACTAATGAAAAACTGTTTTTT.

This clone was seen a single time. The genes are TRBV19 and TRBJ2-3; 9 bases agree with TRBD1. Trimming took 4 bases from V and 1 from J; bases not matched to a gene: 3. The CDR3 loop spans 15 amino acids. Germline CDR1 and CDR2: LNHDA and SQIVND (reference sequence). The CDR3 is CASSTTGGGTDTQYF. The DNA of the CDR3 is TGTGCCAGTAGTACGACAGGGGGAGGCACAGATACGCAGTATTTT.

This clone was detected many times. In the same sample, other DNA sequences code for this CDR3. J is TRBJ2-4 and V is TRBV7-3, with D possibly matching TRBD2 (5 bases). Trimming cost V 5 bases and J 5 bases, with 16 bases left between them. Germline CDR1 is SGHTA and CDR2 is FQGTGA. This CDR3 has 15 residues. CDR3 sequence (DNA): TGTGCCAGCAGCATGGACTCACGCAGCCAAAACATTCAGTACTTC. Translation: CASSMDSRSQNIQYF. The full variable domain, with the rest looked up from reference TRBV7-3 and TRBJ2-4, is GAGVSQTPSNKVTEKGKYVELRCDPISGHTALYWYRQSLGQGPEFLIYFQGTGAADDSGLPNDRFFAVRPEGSVSTLKIQRTERGDSAVYLCASSMDSRSQNIQYFGAGTRLSVL.

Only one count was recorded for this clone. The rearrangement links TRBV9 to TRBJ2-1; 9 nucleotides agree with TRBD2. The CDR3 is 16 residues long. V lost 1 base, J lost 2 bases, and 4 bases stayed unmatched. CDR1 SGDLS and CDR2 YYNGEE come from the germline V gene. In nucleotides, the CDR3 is TGTGCCAGCAGCGTACGGCTAGCGGGAACCTACAATGAGCAGTTCTTC. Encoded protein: CASSVRLAGTYNEQFF.

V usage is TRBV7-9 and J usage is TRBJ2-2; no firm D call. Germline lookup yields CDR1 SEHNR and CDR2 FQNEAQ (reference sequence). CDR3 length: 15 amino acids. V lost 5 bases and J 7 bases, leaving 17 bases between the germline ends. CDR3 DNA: TGTGCCAGCAGCCCGGGTCCCACCAGCATCGGGGAGCTGTTTTTT. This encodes CASSPGPTSIGELFF.

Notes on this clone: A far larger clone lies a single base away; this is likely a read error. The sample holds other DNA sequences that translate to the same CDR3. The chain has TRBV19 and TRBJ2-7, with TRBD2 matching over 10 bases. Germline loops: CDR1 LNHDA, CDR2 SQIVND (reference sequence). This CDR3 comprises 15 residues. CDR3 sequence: CASSMTSGSSYEQYF. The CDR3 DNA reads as TGCGCCAGTAGTATGACTAGCGGGTCCTCCTACGAGCAGTACTTC.

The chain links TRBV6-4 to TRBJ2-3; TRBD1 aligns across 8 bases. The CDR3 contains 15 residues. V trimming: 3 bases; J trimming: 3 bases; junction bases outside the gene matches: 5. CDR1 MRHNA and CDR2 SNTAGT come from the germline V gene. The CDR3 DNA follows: TGTGCCAGCAGTGAAGGGACAGGTGATACAGATACGCAGTATTTT. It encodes CASSEGTGDTDTQYF.

The chain's CDR3 is CASSPVAGGPYEQYF. The CDR3 DNA sequence: TGTGCCAGCAGCCCCGTTGCGGGAGGGCCGTACGAGCAGTACTTC. The chain has TRBV7-8 and TRBJ2-7; 9 nucleotides agree with TRBD2. V was clipped by 5 bases and J by 4 bases; unmatched bases: 9. This CDR3 spans 15 amino acids. Germline-derived CDR1 and CDR2 are SGHVS and FQNEAQ.

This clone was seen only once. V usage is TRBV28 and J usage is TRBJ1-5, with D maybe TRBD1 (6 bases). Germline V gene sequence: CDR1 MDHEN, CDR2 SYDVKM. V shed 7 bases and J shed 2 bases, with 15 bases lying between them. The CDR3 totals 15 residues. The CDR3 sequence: CASTLRGYGNQPQHF. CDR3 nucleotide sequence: TGTGCCAGCACCCTAAGGGGGTATGGCAATCAGCCCCAGCATTTT.

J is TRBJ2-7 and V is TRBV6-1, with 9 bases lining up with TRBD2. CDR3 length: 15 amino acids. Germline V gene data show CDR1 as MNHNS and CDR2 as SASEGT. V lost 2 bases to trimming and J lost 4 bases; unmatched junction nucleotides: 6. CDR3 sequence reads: CASSEKLSGSYEQYF. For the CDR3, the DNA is TGTGCCAGCAGTGAAAAACTTAGCGGGAGTTACGAGCAGTACTTC.

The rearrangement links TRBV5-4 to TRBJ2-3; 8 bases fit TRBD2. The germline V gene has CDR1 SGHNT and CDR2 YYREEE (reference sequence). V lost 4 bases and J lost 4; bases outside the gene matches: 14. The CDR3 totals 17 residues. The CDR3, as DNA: TGTGCCAGCAGCCAGCCACCGGGACTAGAAGGGGCAGATACGCAGTATTTT. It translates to CASSQPPGLEGADTQYF.

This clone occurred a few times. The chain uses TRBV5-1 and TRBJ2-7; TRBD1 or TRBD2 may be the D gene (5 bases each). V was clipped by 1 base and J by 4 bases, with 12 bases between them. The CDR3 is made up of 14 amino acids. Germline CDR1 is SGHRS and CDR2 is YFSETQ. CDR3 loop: CASSLQGTDYEQYF. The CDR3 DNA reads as TGCGCCAGCAGCTTGCAAGGGACGGATTACGAGCAGTACTTC.

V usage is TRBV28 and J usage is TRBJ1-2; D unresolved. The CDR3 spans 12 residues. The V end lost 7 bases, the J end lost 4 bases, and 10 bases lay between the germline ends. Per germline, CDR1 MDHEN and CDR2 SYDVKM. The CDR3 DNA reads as TGTGCCAGCACGCAGGTACCCTATGGCTACACCTTC. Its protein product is CASTQVPYGYTF.

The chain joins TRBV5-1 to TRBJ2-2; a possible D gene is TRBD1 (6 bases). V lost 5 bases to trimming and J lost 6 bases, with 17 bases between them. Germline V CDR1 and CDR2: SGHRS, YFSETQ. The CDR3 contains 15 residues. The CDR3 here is CASRVQQGDSGELFF. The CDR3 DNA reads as TGCGCCAGCAGGGTTCAACAGGGTGATTCCGGGGAGCTGTTTTTT.

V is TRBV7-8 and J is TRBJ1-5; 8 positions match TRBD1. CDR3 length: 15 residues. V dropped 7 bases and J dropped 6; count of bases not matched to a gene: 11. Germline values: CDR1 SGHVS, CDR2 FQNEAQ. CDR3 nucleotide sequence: TGTGCCAGCACGCCAGGTTGGACAGGGTTTCAGCCCCAGCATTTT. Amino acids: CASTPGWTGFQPQHF. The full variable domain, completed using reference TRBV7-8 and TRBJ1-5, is GAGVSQSPRYKVAKRGQDVALRCDPISGHVSLFWYQQALGQGPEFLTYFQNEAQLDKSGLPSDRFFAERPEGSVSTLKIQRTQQEDSAVYLCASTPGWTGFQPQHFGDGTRLSIL.